Below, 27 T cell receptor beta chains from the same sample are listed, as sequenced in a study of post-analysis software for immune sequencing data (dated by TCRdb to between 2014 and 2017). The protocol used for the library was PCR. Sequencing used an Illumina HiSeq 2500. To reduce PCR and sequencing biases, unique molecular identifiers were built into the TCR beta cDNA libraries. Using fastp at Q25 and MiXCR, TCRdb reprocessed the public reads and kept productive beta chains. Every entry covers one CDR3 protein and lists the most common genes and DNA from its rows. In this sample the table shows about 380,000 distinct CDR3 sequences, 30% to 45% of which occur a single time. Over 10% of the sample lies in the top ten. The antigens of these receptors remain unknown. Findings and caveats that apply to the study as a whole: Significantly higher frequencies in patients than in controls were found for five or six TRBV segments, including TRBV5-6, TRBV5-1 and TRBV20-1.

The material sequenced was blood. These receptors were obtained from a girl aged 5-17 years with multiple sclerosis.

This clonotype was seen a few times. The rearrangement uses TRBV29-1 and TRBJ2-5; 9 nucleotides align to TRBD1. The CDR3 length is 14 residues. Looked up from germline, CDR1 is SQVTM and CDR2 is ANQGSEA. Trimming cost V 6 bases and J 4 bases; bases outside gene matches: 9. The CDR3 sequence: CSVVHTGGGETQYF. In nucleotides, the CDR3 is TGCAGCGTGGTTCATACAGGGGGCGGAGAGACCCAGTACTTC.

This clonotype was seen a handful of times. V usage is TRBV12-3 or TRBV12-4 and J usage is TRBJ2-3; 7 bases match TRBD1. The CDR3 sequence is 15 residues long. J lost 1 base, V lost 5 bases, and 6 bases had no gene match. The chain's CDR3 is CASSQQGFGTDTQYF. Here the CDR3 DNA reads TGTGCCAGCAGTCAACAGGGGTTCGGCACAGATACGCAGTATTTT.

The chain's CDR3 is CSARSPQGSLYGYTF. The CDR3 DNA follows: TGCAGTGCTAGATCCCCCCAGGGGAGCCTGTATGGCTACACCTTC. V is TRBV20-1 and J is TRBJ1-2, with D possibly TRBD1 on 6 matching bases. This CDR3 has 15 amino acids. In germline, CDR1 is DFQATT, CDR2 SNEGSKA (reference sequence). V was pared by 2 bases and J by 5 bases, with 18 bases between.

As for this clonotype: A much more abundant neighbour one base away suggests this may be a read error. The chain couples TRBV7-2 to TRBJ1-2; 9 bases agree with TRBD1. Germline-derived CDR1 and CDR2 are SGHTA and FQGNSA. Trimming cost V 4 bases and J 4 bases; bases outside gene matches: 1. The CDR3 consists of 13 residues. The CDR3 region is CTSSSGQGYGYTF. In DNA form, the CDR3 reads TGTACCAGCAGCTCGGGACAGGGCTATGGCTACACCTTC.

This clonotype was seen ten or more times. The CDR3, as DNA: TGCAGCGTTGAAGATTCCATAGGGGGCAGGAACATTCAGTACTTC. Encoded protein: CSVEDSIGGRNIQYF. The chain carries TRBV29-1 and TRBJ2-4; 7 nucleotides match TRBD1. The CDR3 sequence is 15 residues long. Per the germline V gene, CDR1 is SQVTM and CDR2 is ANQGSEA. The ends lost 0 bases at V and 7 bases at J; junction bases unmatched: 9.

This chain links TRBV7-6 with TRBJ2-5; 9 bases match TRBD2. The DNA end is a closer match to TRBJ2-7, so the J assignment may be wrong. Germline CDR1 is SGHVS and CDR2 is FNYEAQ. This CDR3 comprises 16 residues. The CDR3 here is CASSRGGDRLNYEQYF. CDR3 sequence (DNA): TGTGCCAGCAGTCGCGGGGGGGACCGCTTGAACTACGAGCAGTACTTC.

The chain employs TRBV15 and TRBJ2-3, with D maybe TRBD2 (5 bases). Germline loops: CDR1 LNHNV, CDR2 YYDKDF (reference sequence). The V end lost 1 base, the J end lost 0 bases, and 11 bases lay between the germline ends. CDR3 length: 16 amino acids. The CDR3 is CATSRVKRGSTDTQYF. The CDR3 DNA reads as TGTGCCACCAGCAGAGTAAAAAGAGGGAGCACAGATACGCAGTATTTT. Looking up the rest from reference TRBV15 and TRBJ2-3 gives the full variable domain: DAMVIQNPRYQVTQFGKPVTLSCSQTLNHNVMYWYQQKSSQAPKLLFHYYDKDFNNEADTPDNFQSRRPNTSFCFLDIRSPGLGDTAMYLCATSRVKRGSTDTQYFGPGTRLTVL.

This clonotype has a count of ten or more. CDR3 in amino acids: CASSVYGFQETQYF. The CDR3 bases are TGTGCCAGCAGCGTATACGGTTTCCAAGAGACCCAGTACTTC. V and J are TRBV9 and TRBJ2-5, with D unclear. V gave up 1 base and J gave up 1 base, with 8 bases separating them. Per germline, CDR1 SGDLS and CDR2 YYNGEE. The length of the CDR3 is 14 residues.

The chain joins TRBV7-9 to TRBJ2-7; TRBD2 aligns across 7 bases. The better agreement between TRBJ2-5 and the DNA end casts doubt on the J call. CDR1 and CDR2 (germline): SEHNR, FQNEAQ (reference sequence). This CDR3 has 16 amino acids. CDR3 DNA: TGTGCCAGCAGCTTAGCGCTGCGCCCGGGGGGAGAGACCCAGTACTTC. It specifies CASSLALRPGGETQYF.

The table lists this clonotype with a few counts. The junction and the germline gene differ at one end; a read error may be behind it. This rearrangement joins TRBV7-9 to TRBJ1-6; no firm D call. The CDR3 has 14 amino acids. Germline lookup yields CDR1 SEHNR and CDR2 FQNEAQ (reference sequence). The chain's CDR3 is CASSFGNDNSPLHF. The DNA of the CDR3 is TGTGCCAGCAGCTTTGGGAACGATAATTCGCCCCTCCACTTT.

The rearrangement uses TRBV6-2 or TRBV6-3 and TRBJ2-1, with D possibly matching TRBD2 (5 bases). Germline loops: CDR1 MNHEY, CDR2 SVGEGT. Deletions cut 8 bases from V and 5 bases from J, with 22 bases between. This CDR3 region has 16 residues. The CDR3 bases are TGTGCCAGCGGCCGACCGTCGGGGTTTTATAACAATGAGCAGTTCTTC. It codes for CASGRPSGFYNNEQFF.

The chain employs TRBV3-1 and TRBJ2-2; D is unclear. Per the germline V gene, CDR1 is LGHDT and CDR2 is YNNKEL (reference sequence). Trimming stripped 1 base from V and 6 bases from J, with 6 bases between. The CDR3 runs 13 residues. The CDR3 DNA reads TGTGCCAGCAGCCAAGGATCCGCCGGGGAGCTGTTTTTT. This codes for CASSQGSAGELFF.

The V call is TRBV12-3 or TRBV12-4, the J call TRBJ1-1, with D unclear. V lost 6 bases and J lost 1, with 12 bases in between. The CDR3 has 14 residues. The CDR3 region is CASSKYKGNTEAFF. CDR3 sequence (DNA): TGTGCCAGCAGCAAATATAAGGGGAACACTGAAGCTTTCTTT.

This clonotype was picked up a small number of times. V is TRBV6-5 and J is TRBJ1-1; D possibly corresponds to TRBD1 (6 bases). Deletions cut 1 base from V and 3 bases from J, with 9 bases between. Germline values: CDR1 MNHEY, CDR2 SVGAGI. The CDR3 covers 14 residues. The CDR3 loop reads CASSYWGQDTEAFF. The CDR3 DNA reads as TGTGCCAGCAGTTACTGGGGGCAGGACACTGAAGCTTTCTTT.

The V call is TRBV10-3, the J call TRBJ1-2, with 8 bases that match TRBD1. With V trimmed by 6 bases and J by 3 bases, 3 bases remained unmatched. Germline V gene sequence: CDR1 ENHRY, CDR2 SYGVKD. CDR3 size: 13 residues. The CDR3 loop reads CAIRDRDDYGYTF. The CDR3 DNA reads TGTGCCATCAGGGACAGGGACGACTATGGCTACACCTTC.

V usage is TRBV7-2 and J usage is TRBJ2-5, with 8 bases lining up with TRBD2. The closer fit of TRBJ2-7 to the DNA end suggests the J call may be wrong. The germline V gene has CDR1 SGHTA and CDR2 FQGNSA. CDR3 size: 16 residues. This CDR3 reads CASSLAPGSGGCEQYF. Here the CDR3 DNA reads TGTGCCAGCAGCTTAGCCCCCGGAAGCGGGGGTTGCGAGCAGTACTTC.

This chain joins TRBV4-1 and TRBJ2-3; tentative D call: TRBD1 (5 bases). Germline V gene data show CDR1 as MGHRA and CDR2 as YSYEKL. Between the trimmed V and J ends, which lost 4 bases and 3 bases, there was a span of 11 bases. The CDR3 has 14 residues. CDR3 protein: CASSPIQGTDTQYF. CDR3 coding DNA: TGCGCCAGCAGCCCTATTCAGGGAACAGATACGCAGTATTTT.

This chain links TRBV9 with TRBJ1-2, with a possible D match to TRBD1 (5 bases). The CDR3 contains 15 residues. The germline V gene encodes CDR1 SGDLS and CDR2 YYNGEE. Trimming shortened V by 0 bases and J by 10 bases, and 19 bases separated the two germline ends. As DNA, the CDR3 is TGTGCCAGCAGCGTAGGTCGAGGGGCTCTAAGTGACTACACCTTC. This sequence encodes CASSVGRGALSDYTF.

The V and J genes are TRBV6-2 or TRBV6-3 and TRBJ2-3; 9 bases are shared with TRBD2. The CDR3 totals 15 residues. The ends lost 7 bases at V and 5 bases at J; junction bases unmatched: 10. In germline, CDR1 is MNHEY, CDR2 SVGEGT. In DNA, the CDR3 is TGTGCCAGCATGGTCCCCAGCGGGGGGAAAGATACGCAGTATTTT. Translated, it gives CASMVPSGGKDTQYF.

The rearrangement uses TRBV12-3 or TRBV12-4 and TRBJ1-4, with TRBD1 matching 7 bases. The length of the CDR3 is 16 residues. V dropped 3 bases and J dropped 0; count of bases not matched to a gene: 4. The CDR3 is CASSFGQGATNEKLFF. CDR3 DNA: TGTGCCAGCAGTTTTGGTCAGGGGGCAACTAATGAAAAACTGTTTTTT.

The rearrangement uses TRBV6-6 and TRBJ1-5; 9 bases align to TRBD1. The CDR3 totals 15 residues. V lost 5 bases and J lost 5; bases outside the gene matches: 7. CDR1 MNHNY and CDR2 SVGAGI come from the germline V gene (reference sequence). The CDR3 sequence: CASSGGQGSYQPQHF. CDR3 nucleotide sequence: TGTGCCAGCAGTGGCGGACAGGGGAGCTATCAGCCCCAGCATTTT.

The sample holds a few counts of this clonotype. This sequence joins TRBV12-3 or TRBV12-4 and TRBJ1-6; the D is unclear. The V and J ends lost 2 bases and 8 bases respectively, with 7 bases between them. There are 13 residues in the CDR3. CDR3 residues: CASSLLGDSPLHF. CDR3 in DNA: TGTGCCAGCAGTTTACTTGGGGATTCACCCCTCCACTTT.

V usage is TRBV28 and J usage is TRBJ1-2; no firm D call. V lost 3 bases and J 4 bases, leaving 15 bases between the germline ends. The CDR3 consists of 15 residues. CDR1 is MDHEN, CDR2 SYDVKM, per germline. The CDR3 DNA follows: TGTGCCAGCAGTTTCTCCGACGGCGGGTTCTATGGCTACACCTTC. It codes for CASSFSDGGFYGYTF.

This clonotype has ten or more counts. The J gene is TRBJ1-2, the V gene TRBV20-1; D is uncertain. V was trimmed by 3 bases and J by 0 bases, leaving 8 bases between them. Germline V gives CDR1 DFQATT, CDR2 SNEGSKA (reference sequence). CDR3 size: 13 residues. The CDR3 sequence is CSASKISNYGYTF. CDR3 bases: TGCAGTGCTAGCAAGATATCTAACTATGGCTACACCTTC.

The chain employs TRBV7-8 and TRBJ1-1; D is uncertain. Germline CDR1 and CDR2: SGHVS and FQNEAQ. CDR3 size: 16 residues. V was cut by 0 bases and J by 0 bases, with 11 bases left in between. The CDR3 nucleotides read TGTGCCAGCAGCTTAGCACGGGTCAGATTGAACACTGAAGCTTTCTTT. Translating gives CASSLARVRLNTEAFF.

On this clonotype itself: A clone one base away is much larger, so this may be a read error. The V call is TRBV2, the J call TRBJ2-3, with a tentative D call TRBD1 (5 bases). Trimming removed 4 bases from V and 0 bases from J, with 11 bases in between. CDR1 is SNHLY and CDR2 is FYNNEI in the germline V gene. The CDR3 contains 15 residues. For the CDR3, the DNA is TGTGCCAGCAGTGGGGCGACAGCTAGCACAGATACGCAGTATTTT. It codes for CASSGATASTDTQYF.

The chain has TRBV28 and TRBJ2-1; 7 bases map to TRBD2. CDR1 MDHEN and CDR2 SYDVKM come from the germline V gene. With V trimmed by 8 bases and J by 0 bases, 4 bases remained unmatched. The CDR3 runs 14 residues. The CDR3 bases are TGTGCCAGCGCCGGCGGGGGCTCCTACAATGAGCAGTTCTTC. Its protein is CASAGGGSYNEQFF.